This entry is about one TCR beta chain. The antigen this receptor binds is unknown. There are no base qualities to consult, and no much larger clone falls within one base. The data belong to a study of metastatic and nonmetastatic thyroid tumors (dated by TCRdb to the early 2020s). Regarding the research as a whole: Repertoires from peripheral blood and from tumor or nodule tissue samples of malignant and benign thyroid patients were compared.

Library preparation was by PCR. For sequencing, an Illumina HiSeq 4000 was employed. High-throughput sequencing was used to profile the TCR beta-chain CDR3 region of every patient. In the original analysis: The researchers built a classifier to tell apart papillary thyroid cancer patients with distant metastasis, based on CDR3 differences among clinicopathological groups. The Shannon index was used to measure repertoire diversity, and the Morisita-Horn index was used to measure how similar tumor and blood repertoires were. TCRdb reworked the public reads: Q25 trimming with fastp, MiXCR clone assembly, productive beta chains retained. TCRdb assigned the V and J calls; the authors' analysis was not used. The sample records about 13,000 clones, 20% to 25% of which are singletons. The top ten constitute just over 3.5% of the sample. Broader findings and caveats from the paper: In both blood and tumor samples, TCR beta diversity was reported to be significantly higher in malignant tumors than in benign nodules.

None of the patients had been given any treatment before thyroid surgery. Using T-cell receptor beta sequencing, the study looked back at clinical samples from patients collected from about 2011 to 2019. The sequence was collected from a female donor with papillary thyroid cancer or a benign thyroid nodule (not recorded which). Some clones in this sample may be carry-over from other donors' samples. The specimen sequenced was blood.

The CDR3 is CASGLAMGAEQYV. The sequenced DNA is TGTGCCAGCGGCTTAGCGATGGGGGCGGAGCAGTACGTC. The rearranged chain carries TRBV7-2 and TRBJ2-7, and perhaps TRBD1 as D gene, on 6 matching bases. The germline V gene encodes CDR1 SGHTA and CDR2 FQGNSA. The CDR3 runs 13 residues from the cysteine to the valine. Solely the CDR3 DNA is kept, with 39 bases framed from the first base.